The T cell receptor (beta chain) described here comes from a study of blood T cell repertoires in COVID-19. On the study more broadly: Spain, Italy and the United States supplied samples that represented acute and convalescent COVID-19. The cDNA or gDNA used as material had been derived from T cells, B-cell-depleted T cells, or PBMCs.

Study processing details: Counts of nucleated cells, estimated from reference gene primer amplification, were obtained. This table comes from immunoSEQ multiplex PCR, and its TCRdb copy is limited to in-frame clones, with some not included. V and J calls and clone size are copied from that table; D and trimming were computed from the DNA. Seen here are tens of thousands of clones, roughly 84% observed once, and the top ten hold roughly 2.5%. With V trimmed by 6 bases and J by 1 base, 6 bases remained unmatched. The CDR3 is made up of 15 amino acids. Germline V gene lookup returns CDR1 MDHEN and CDR2 SYDVKM.

This sequence originates from a man over 45 with acute or convalescent COVID-19. The sample comprised peripheral blood. The chain is built from TRBV28 and TRBJ2-7; 10 bases align to TRBD1. In nucleotides, the CDR3 is TGTGCCAGCAGCGGGCCGGGACAGGGGTCCTACGAGCAGTACTTC. Protein sequence: CASSGPGQGSYEQYF. Combining the CDR3 with reference TRBV28 and TRBJ2-7 gives the whole variable domain DVKVTQSSRYLVKRTGEKVFLECVQDMDHENMFWYRQDPGLGLRLIYFSYDVKMKEKGDIPEGYSVSREKKERFSLILESASTNQTSMYLCASSGPGQGSYEQYFGPGTRLTVT.